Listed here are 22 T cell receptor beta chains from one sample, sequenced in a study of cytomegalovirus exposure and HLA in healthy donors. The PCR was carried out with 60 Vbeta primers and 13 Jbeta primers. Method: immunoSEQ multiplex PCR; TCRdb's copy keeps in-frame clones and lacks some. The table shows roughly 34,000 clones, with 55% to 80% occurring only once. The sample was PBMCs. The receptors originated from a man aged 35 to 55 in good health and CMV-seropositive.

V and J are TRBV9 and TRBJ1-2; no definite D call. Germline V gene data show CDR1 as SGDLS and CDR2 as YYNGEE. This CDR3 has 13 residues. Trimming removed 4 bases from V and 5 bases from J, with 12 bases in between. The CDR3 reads CASSRGMGYGYTF. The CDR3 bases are TGTGCCAGCAGCCGAGGGATGGGGTATGGCTACACCTTC.

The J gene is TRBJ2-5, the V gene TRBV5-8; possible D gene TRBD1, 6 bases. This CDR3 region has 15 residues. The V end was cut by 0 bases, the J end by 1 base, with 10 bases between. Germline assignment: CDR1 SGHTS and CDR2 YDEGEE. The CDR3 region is CASSLVSTGQETQYF. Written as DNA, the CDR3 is TGTGCCAGCAGCTTGGTATCGACAGGCCAAGAGACCCAGTACTTC.

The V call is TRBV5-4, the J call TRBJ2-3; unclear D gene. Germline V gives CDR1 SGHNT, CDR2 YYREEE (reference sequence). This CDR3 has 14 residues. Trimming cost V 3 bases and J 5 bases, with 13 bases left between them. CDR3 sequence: CASSSVRPRDTQYF. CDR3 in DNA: TGTGCCAGCAGCTCGGTGCGTCCGCGAGATACGCAGTATTTT.

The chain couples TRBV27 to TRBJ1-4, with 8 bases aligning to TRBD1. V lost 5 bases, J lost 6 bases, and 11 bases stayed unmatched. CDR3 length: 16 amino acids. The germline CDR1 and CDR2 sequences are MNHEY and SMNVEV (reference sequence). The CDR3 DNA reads TGTGCCAGCAGTCCCATACAGGGGGTCTTTTATGAAAAACTGTTTTTT. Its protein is CASSPIQGVFYEKLFF.

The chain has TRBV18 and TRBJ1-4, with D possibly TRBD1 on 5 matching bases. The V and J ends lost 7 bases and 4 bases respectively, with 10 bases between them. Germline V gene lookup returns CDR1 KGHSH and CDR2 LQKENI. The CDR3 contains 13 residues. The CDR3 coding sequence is TGTGCCAGCTGCCGACAGAATAATGAAAAACTGTTTTTT. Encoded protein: CASCRQNNEKLFF.

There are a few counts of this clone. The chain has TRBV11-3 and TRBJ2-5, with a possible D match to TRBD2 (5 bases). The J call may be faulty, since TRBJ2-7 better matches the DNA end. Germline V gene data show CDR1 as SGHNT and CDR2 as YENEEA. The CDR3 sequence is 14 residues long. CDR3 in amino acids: CASSLEVRDYEQYF. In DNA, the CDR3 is TGTGCCAGCAGCTTAGAGGTACGGGACTACGAGCAGTACTTC.

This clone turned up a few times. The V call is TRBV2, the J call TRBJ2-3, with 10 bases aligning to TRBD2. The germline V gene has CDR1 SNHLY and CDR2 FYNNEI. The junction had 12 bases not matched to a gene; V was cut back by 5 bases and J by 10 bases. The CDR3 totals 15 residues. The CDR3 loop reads CASSPLEAGGLSQYF. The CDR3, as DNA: TGTGCCAGCAGTCCCCTTGAAGCGGGGGGGCTATCGCAGTATTTT. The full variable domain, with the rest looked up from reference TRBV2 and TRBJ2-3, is EPEVTQTPSHQVTQMGQEVILRCVPISNHLYFYWYRQILGQKVEFLVSFYNNEISEKSEIFDDQFSVERPDGSNFTLKIRSTKLEDSAMYFCASSPLEAGGLSQYFGPGTRLTVL.

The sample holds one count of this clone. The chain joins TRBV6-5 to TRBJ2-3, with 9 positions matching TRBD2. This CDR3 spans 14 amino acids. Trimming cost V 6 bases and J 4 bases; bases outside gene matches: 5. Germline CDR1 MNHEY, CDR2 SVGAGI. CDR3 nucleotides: TGTGCCAGCAGGCAGCGGGGGGTCTCAGATACGCAGTATTTT. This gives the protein CASRQRGVSDTQYF.

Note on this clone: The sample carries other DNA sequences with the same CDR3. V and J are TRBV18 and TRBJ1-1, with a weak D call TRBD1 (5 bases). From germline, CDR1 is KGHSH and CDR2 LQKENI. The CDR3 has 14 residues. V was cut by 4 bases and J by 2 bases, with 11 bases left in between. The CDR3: CASSQGQANTEAFF. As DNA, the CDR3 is TGTGCCAGCTCACAGGGGCAGGCCAACACTGAAGCTTTCTTT.

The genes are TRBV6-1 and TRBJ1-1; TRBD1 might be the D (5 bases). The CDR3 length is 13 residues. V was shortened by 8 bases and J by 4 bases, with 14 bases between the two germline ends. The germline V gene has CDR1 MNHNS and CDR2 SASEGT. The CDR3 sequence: CASGRGPGTEAFF. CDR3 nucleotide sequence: TGTGCCAGCGGGAGGGGTCCGGGCACTGAAGCTTTCTTT.

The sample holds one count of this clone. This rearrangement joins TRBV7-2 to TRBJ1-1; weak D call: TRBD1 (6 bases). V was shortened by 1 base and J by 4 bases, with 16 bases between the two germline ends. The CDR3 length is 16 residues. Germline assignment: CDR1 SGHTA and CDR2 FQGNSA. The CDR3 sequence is CASSLDWPGRGTEAFF. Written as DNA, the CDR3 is TGTGCCAGCAGCTTAGACTGGCCAGGCAGGGGCACTGAAGCTTTCTTT.

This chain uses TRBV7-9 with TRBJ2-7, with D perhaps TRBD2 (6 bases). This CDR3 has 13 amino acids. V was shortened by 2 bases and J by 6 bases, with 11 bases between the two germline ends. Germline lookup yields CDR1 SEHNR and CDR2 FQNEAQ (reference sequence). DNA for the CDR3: TGTGCCAGCAGCTTACCCCGGGACTCCGAGCAGTACTTC. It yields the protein CASSLPRDSEQYF.

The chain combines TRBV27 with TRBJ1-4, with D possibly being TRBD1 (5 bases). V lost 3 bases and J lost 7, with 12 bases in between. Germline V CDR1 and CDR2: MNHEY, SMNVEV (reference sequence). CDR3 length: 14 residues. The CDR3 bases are TGTGCCAGCAGTTTCGGGGGGAGGGGTGAAAAACTGTTTTTT. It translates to CASSFGGRGEKLFF.

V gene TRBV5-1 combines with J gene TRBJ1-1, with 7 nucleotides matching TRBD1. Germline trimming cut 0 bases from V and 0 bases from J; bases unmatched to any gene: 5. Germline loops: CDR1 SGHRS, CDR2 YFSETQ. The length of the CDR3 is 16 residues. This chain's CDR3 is CASSLAEGALNTEAFF. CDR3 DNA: TGCGCCAGCAGCTTGGCGGAGGGGGCTTTGAACACTGAAGCTTTCTTT.

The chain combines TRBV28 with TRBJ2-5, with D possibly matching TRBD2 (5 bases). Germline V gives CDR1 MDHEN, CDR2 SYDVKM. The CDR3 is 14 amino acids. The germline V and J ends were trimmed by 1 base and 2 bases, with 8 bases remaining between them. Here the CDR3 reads CASSLFSEQETQYF. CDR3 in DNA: TGTGCCAGCAGTTTATTTAGCGAGCAAGAGACCCAGTACTTC.

The CDR3 loop reads CASSENVGGRQPQHF. CDR3 sequence (DNA): TGTGCCAGCAGTGAAAACGTAGGGGGCAGGCAGCCCCAGCATTTT. The chain combines TRBV6-1 with TRBJ1-5; TRBD1 aligns across 7 bases. The CDR3 length is 15 residues. Germline loops: CDR1 MNHNS, CDR2 SASEGT. With 2 bases clipped from V and 7 bases from J, the junction kept 8 bases outside the gene matches.

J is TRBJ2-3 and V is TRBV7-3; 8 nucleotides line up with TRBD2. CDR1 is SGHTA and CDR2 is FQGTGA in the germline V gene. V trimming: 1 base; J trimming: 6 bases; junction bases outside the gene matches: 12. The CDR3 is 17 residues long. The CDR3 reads CASSLRGAKAGVDTQYF. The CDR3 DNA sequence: TGTGCCAGCAGCTTAAGGGGGGCGAAAGCGGGGGTGGATACGCAGTATTTT.

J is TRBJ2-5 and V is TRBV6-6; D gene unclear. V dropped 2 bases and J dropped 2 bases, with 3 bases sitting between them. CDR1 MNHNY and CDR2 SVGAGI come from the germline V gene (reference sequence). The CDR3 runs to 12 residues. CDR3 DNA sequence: TGTGCCAGCAGTTACCCGCAAGAGACCCAGTACTTC. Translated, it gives CASSYPQETQYF.

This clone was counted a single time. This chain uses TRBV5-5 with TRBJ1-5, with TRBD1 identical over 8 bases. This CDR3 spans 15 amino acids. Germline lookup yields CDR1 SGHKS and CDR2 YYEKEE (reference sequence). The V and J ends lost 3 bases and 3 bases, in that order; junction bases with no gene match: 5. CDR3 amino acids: CASSSGTGTNQPQHF. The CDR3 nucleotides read TGTGCCAGCAGCTCCGGGACAGGCACCAATCAGCCCCAGCATTTT.

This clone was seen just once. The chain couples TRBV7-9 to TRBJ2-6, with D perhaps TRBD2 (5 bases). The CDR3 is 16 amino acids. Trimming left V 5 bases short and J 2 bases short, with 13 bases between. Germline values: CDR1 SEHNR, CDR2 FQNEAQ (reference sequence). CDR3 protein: CASSPGQEAGANVLTF. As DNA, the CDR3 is TGTGCCAGCAGCCCCGGGCAGGAGGCTGGGGCCAACGTCCTGACTTTC.

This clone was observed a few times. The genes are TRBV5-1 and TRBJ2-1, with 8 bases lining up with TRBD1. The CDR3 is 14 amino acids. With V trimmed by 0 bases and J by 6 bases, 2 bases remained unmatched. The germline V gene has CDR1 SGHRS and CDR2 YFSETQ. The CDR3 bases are TGCGCCAGCAGCTTGGAAGACAGGGGCAATGAGCAGTTCTTC. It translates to CASSLEDRGNEQFF.

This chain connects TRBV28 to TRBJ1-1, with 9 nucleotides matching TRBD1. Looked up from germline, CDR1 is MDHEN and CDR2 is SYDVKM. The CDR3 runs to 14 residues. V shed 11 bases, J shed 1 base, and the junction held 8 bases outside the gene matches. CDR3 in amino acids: CAGQGQPSNTEAFF. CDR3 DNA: TGTGCCGGACAGGGGCAGCCCTCGAACACTGAAGCTTTCTTT.